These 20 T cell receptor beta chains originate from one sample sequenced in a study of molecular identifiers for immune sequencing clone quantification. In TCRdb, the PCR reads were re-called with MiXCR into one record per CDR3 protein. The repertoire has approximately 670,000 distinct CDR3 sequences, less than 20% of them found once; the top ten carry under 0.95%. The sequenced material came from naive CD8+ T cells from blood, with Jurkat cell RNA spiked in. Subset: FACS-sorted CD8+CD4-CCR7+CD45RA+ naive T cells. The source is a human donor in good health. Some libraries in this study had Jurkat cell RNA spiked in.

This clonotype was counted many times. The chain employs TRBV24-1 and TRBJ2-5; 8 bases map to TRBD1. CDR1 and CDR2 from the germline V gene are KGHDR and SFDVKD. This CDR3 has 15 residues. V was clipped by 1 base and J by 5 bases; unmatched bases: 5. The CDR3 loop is CATSDFRGREETQYF. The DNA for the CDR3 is TGTGCCACCAGTGATTTCAGGGGGCGTGAGGAGACCCAGTACTTC.

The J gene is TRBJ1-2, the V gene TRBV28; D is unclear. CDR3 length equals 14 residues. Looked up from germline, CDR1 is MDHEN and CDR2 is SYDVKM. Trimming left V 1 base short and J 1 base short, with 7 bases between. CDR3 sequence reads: CASSLLLLNYGYTF. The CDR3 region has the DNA TGTGCCAGCAGTTTATTGCTCCTTAACTATGGCTACACCTTC.

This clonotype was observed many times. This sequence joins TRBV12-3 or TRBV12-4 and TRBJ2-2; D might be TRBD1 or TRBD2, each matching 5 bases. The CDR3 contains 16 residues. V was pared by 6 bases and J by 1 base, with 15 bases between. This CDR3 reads CASSSGTHLNTGELFF. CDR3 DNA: TGTGCCAGCAGCTCGGGGACCCACTTGAACACCGGGGAGCTGTTTTTT.

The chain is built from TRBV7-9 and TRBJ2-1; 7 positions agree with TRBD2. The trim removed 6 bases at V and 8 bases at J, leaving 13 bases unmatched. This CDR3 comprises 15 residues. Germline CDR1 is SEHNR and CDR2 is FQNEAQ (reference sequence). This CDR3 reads CASSLLGGRLDEQFF. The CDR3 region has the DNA TGTGCCAGCAGTCTCTTGGGAGGGCGCCTGGATGAGCAGTTCTTC.

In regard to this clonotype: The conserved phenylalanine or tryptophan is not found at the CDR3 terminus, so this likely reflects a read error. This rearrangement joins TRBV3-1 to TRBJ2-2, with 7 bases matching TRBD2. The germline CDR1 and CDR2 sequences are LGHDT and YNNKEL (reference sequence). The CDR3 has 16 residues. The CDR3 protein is CASSQNVRENAGELFS. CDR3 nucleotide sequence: TGTGCCAGCAGCCAAAACGTGCGGGAGAACGCCGGGGAGCTGTTTTCT.

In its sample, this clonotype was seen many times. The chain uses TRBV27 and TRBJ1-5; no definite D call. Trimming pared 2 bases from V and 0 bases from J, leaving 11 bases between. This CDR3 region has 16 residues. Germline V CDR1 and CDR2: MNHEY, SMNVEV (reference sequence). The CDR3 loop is CASSLNQRDSNQPQHF. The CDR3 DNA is TGTGCCAGCAGTTTAAATCAGAGGGATAGCAATCAGCCCCAGCATTTT.

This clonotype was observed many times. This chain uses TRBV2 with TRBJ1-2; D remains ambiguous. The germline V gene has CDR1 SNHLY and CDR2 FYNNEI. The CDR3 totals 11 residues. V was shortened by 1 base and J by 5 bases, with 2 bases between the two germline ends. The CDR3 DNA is TGTGCCAGCAGTGAAGATTATGGCTACACCTTC. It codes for CASSEDYGYTF.

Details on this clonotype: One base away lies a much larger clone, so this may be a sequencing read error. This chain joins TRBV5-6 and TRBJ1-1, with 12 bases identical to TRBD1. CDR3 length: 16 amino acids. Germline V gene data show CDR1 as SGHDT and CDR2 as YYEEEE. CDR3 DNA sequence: TGTGCCAGCAGCCGTCCCGGGACAGGGGGCGGCACTGAAACTTTCTTT. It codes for CASSRPGTGGGTETFF.

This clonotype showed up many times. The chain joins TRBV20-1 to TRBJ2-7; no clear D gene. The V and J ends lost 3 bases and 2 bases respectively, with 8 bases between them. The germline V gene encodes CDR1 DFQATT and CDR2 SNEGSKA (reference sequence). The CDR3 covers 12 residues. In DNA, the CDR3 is TGCAGTGCTAGTGCTACCGCCTACGAGCAGTACTTC. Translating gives CSASATAYEQYF.

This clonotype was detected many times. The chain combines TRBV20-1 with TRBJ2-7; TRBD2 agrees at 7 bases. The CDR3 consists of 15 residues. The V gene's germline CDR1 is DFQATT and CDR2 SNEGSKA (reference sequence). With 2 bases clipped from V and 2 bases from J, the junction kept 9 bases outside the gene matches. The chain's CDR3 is CSARPSGGFPYEQYF. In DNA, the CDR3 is TGCAGTGCTAGACCTAGCGGAGGTTTTCCCTACGAGCAGTACTTC.

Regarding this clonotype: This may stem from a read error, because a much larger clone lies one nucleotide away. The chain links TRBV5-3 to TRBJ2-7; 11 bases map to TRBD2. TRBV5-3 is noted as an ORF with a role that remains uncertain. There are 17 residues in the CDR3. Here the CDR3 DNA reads TGTGCCAGCAGCCTTTTAGCGGGGGGGACCGCTGACTACGAGCAGCACTTC. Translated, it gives CASSLLAGGTADYEQHF.

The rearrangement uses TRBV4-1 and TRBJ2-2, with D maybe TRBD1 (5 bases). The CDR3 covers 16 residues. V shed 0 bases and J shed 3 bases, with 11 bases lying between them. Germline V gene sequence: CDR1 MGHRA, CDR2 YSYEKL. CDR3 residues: CASSQEPGWDTGELFF. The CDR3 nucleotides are TGCGCCAGCAGCCAAGAGCCAGGGTGGGACACCGGGGAGCTGTTTTTT.

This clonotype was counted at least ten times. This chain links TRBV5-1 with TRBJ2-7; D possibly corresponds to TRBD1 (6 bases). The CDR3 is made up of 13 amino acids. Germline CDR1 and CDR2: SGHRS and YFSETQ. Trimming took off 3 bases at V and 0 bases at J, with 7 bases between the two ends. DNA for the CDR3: TGCGCCAGCAGCTGGGACAACTCCTACGAGCAGTACTTC. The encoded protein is CASSWDNSYEQYF.

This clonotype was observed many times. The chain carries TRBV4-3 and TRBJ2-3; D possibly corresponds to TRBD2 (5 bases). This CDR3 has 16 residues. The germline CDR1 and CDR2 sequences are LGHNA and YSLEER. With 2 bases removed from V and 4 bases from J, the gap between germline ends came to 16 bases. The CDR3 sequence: CASSQFPRGMADTQYF. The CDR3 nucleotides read TGCGCCAGCAGCCAATTCCCGAGAGGGATGGCAGATACGCAGTATTTT.

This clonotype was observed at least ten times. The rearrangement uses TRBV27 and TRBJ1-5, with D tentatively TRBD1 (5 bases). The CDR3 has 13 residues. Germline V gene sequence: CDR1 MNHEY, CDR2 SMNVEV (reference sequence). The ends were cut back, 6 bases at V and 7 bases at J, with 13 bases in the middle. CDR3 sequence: CASSYGAEQPQHF. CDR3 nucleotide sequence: TGTGCCAGCAGCTATGGGGCGGAGCAGCCCCAGCATTTT.

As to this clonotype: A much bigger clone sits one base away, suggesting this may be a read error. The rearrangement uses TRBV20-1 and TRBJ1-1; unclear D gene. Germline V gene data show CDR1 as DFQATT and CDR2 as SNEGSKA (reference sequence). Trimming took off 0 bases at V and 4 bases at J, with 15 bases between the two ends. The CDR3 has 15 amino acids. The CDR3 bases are TGCAGTGCTAGAGAGGCGGGCACTTGGAGCACTGAAGCTTTCTTT. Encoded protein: CSAREAGTWSTEAFF.

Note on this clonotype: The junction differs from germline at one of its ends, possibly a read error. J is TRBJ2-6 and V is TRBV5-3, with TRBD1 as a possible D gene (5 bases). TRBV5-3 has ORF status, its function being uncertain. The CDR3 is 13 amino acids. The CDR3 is CASGPTGANALTF. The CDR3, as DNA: TGTGCCAGCGGACCGACTGGGGCCAACGCCCTGACTTTC.

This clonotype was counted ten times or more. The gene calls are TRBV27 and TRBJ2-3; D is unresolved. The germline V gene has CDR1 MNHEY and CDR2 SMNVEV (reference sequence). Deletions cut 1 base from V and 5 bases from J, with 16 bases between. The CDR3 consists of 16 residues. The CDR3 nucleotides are TGTGCCAGCAGTTTATTTCTGGGGTGGGATGGAGATACGCAGTATTTT. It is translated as CASSLFLGWDGDTQYF.

The CDR3: CASSEAGMMNTEAFF. CDR3 bases: TGTGCCAGCAGTGAGGCAGGGATGATGAACACTGAAGCTTTCTTT. V usage is TRBV28 and J usage is TRBJ1-1, with a weak D call TRBD1 (5 bases). The CDR3 spans 15 residues. Germline lookup yields CDR1 MDHEN and CDR2 SYDVKM. V was shortened by 5 bases and J by 0 bases, with 13 bases between the two germline ends.

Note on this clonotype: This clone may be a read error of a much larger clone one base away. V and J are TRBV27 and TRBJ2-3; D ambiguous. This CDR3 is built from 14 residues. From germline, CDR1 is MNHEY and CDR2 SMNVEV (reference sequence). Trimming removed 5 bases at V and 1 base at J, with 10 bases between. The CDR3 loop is CASSNTLGTDTQYF. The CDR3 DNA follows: TGTGCCAGCAGTAACACTCTCGGCACAGATACGCAGTATTTT.